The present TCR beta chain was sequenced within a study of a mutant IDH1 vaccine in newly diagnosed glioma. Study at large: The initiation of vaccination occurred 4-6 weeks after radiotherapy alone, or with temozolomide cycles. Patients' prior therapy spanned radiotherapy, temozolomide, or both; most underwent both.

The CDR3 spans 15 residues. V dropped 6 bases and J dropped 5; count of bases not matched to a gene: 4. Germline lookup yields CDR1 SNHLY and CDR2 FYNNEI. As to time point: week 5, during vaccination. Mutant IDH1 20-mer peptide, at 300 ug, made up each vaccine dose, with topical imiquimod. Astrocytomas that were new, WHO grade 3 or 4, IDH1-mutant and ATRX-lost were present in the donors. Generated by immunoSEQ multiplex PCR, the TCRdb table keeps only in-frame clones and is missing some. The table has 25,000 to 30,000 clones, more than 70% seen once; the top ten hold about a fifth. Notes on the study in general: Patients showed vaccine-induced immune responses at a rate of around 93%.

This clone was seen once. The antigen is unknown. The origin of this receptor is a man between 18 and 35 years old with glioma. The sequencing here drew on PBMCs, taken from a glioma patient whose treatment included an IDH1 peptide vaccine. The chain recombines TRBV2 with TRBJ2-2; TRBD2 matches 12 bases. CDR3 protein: CASSGLAGWTGELFF. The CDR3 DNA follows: TGTGCCAGCAGCGGACTAGCGGGATGGACCGGGGAGCTGTTTTTT.